This T cell receptor (beta chain) stems from a study of blood T cell repertoires in COVID-19. Looking at the study overall: The analysed material was cDNA or gDNA that came from T cells, B-cell-depleted T cells, or PBMCs.

Original methodology: Amplification of reference gene primers provided the estimated nucleated cell counts. Assay used: immunoSEQ multiplex PCR; TCRdb lists only in-frame clones, some missing. The V and J calls and clone size were taken over from that table, and D and trimming were inferred from the DNA. The table records about 200,000 clones, roughly 86% of them present only once. The count of this clone is one. The CDR3 is made up of 14 amino acids. V was pared by 7 bases and J by 0 bases, with 10 bases between. Germline V gene data show CDR1 as MNHEY and CDR2 as SMNVEV (reference sequence). The TCR sequence derives from a woman between 70 and 85 years old with active or convalescent COVID-19. The rearrangement links TRBV27 to TRBJ2-1, with D possibly being TRBD2 (6 bases). Sample: peripheral blood. The CDR3 DNA reads as TGTGCCAGCACGCCGGGACTCTCCTACAATGAGCAGTTCTTC. Amino acid sequence: CASTPGLSYNEQFF.